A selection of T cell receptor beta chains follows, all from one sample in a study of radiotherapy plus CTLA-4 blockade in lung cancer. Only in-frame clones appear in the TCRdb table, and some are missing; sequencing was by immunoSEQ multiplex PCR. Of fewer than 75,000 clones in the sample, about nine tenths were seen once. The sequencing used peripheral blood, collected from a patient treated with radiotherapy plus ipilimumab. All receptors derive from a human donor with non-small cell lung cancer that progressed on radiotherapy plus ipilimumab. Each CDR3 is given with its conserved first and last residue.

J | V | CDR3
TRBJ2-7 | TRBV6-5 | CASSPGTASYEQYF
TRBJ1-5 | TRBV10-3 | CAISESGGLTGKPQHF
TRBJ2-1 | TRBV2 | CASSRRLAETYNEQFF
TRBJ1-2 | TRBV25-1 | CASSEGGAVTYGYTF
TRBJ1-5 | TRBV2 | CAINTQGMGNQPQHF
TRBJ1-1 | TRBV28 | CASSLWGSSTEAFF
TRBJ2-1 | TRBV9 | CASSVGQVHNEQFF
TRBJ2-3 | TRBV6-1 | CASSERVGLAGGPDTQYF
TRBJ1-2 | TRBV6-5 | CASSHDRVGNYGYTF
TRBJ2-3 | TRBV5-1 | CASSGDHYTDTQYF